These 24 T cell receptor beta chains were sequenced from one sample in a study of blood T cell repertoires in COVID-19. Some clones are missing from TCRdb's copy, which holds only in-frame ones; the method was immunoSEQ multiplex PCR. Among just over 650,000 clones listed, approximately 90% were seen once. The sample was peripheral blood. Receptors originate from a woman younger than 35 with acute or convalescent COVID-19.

CDR3 in DNA: TGTGCCAGCAGTGAAGGGTCCGAACTTTACCGCGAGCAGTACTTC. This translates into CASSEGSELYREQYF. This chain links TRBV6-1 with TRBJ2-7; D remains unclear. Germline V CDR1 and CDR2: MNHNS, SASEGT. The CDR3 covers 15 residues. Trimming shortened V by 1 base and J by 6 bases, and 16 bases separated the two germline ends.

The chain combines TRBV5-1 with TRBJ2-1; 7 bases line up with TRBD1. The V gene's germline CDR1 is SGHRS and CDR2 YFSETQ. After removal of 2 bases from V and 6 bases from J, the junction contained 5 bases not matched to a gene. CDR3 length: 14 residues. The CDR3 DNA sequence: TGCGCCAGCAGCTTTGCCCGACAGGGCAATGAGCAGTTCTTC. Protein: CASSFARQGNEQFF.

This clone was found once. The V gene is TRBV4-1, the J gene TRBJ1-6, with TRBD1 as a possible D gene (5 bases). Between the trimmed V and J ends, which lost 8 bases and 8 bases, there was a span of 13 bases. There are 13 residues in the CDR3. Looked up from germline, CDR1 is MGHRA and CDR2 is YSYEKL. The CDR3 sequence is CASWRGGDSPLHF. In DNA, the CDR3 is TGCGCCAGCTGGCGGGGGGGTGATTCACCCCTCCACTTT.

The rearrangement uses TRBV3-1 (or the pseudogene TRBV3-2) and TRBJ1-2; 8 nucleotides agree with TRBD1. The CDR3 totals 15 residues. The germline V gene has CDR1 LGHDT and CDR2 YNNKEL (reference sequence). After removal of 3 bases from V and 1 base from J, the junction contained 4 bases not matched to a gene. As DNA, the CDR3 is TGTGCCAGCAGCCACCTGGGACAGGATAACTATGGCTACACCTTC. This sequence encodes CASSHLGQDNYGYTF.

The chain links TRBV28 to TRBJ1-1; 8 positions match TRBD1. Germline trimming cut 8 bases from V and 6 bases from J; bases unmatched to any gene: 5. Germline V gene sequence: CDR1 MDHEN, CDR2 SYDVKM. This CDR3 spans 12 amino acids. Here the CDR3 DNA reads TGTGCCAGCGGACAGGGTGGCCCTGAAGCTTTCTTT. This gives the protein CASGQGGPEAFF.

The chain uses TRBV30 and TRBJ1-2; a possible D gene is TRBD1 (5 bases). This CDR3 is 13 amino acids long. Trimming stripped 3 bases from V and 6 bases from J, with 14 bases between. In germline, CDR1 is GTSNPN, CDR2 SVGIG (reference sequence). The chain's CDR3 is CAWRKRVGDGYTF. The CDR3 DNA is TGTGCCTGGAGGAAAAGGGTAGGGGATGGCTACACCTTC. The variable domain in full, with the rest retrieved from reference TRBV30 and TRBJ1-2, is SQTIHQWPATLVQPVGSPLSLECTVEGTSNPNLYWYRQAAGRGLQLLFYSVGIGQISSEVPQNLSASRPQDRQFILSSKKLLLSDSGFYLCAWRKRVGDGYTFGSGTRLTVV.

The sample holds one count of this clone. The chain recombines TRBV11-2 with TRBJ1-1; tentatively, D is TRBD1 (5 bases). Trimming took off 1 base at V and 3 bases at J, with 15 bases between the two ends. CDR1 and CDR2 from the germline V gene are SGHAT and FQNNGV. CDR3 length equals 16 residues. The DNA of the CDR3 is TGTGCCAGCAGCTTAGTTTCGGGGGGAGCGGACACTGAAGCTTTCTTT. Its translation is CASSLVSGGADTEAFF.

The rearrangement links TRBV19 to TRBJ1-3; 7 nucleotides align to TRBD1. Germline V gene lookup returns CDR1 LNHDA and CDR2 SQIVND (reference sequence). With 3 bases clipped from V and 2 bases from J, the junction kept 4 bases outside the gene matches. The CDR3 covers 15 residues. The CDR3 DNA reads as TGTGCCAGTAGTATCCAGGACAGGCCTGGAAACACCATATATTTT. Translating gives CASSIQDRPGNTIYF.

The rearrangement links TRBV7-9 to TRBJ1-1; D is unresolved. Germline V gene data show CDR1 as SEHNR and CDR2 as FQNEAQ (reference sequence). V gave up 3 bases and J gave up 5 bases, with 10 bases separating them. CDR3 length equals 13 residues. The CDR3 DNA reads TGTGCCAGCAGCTTGCGCCTCGGTACTGAAGCTTTCTTT. This encodes CASSLRLGTEAFF. The full variable domain, rest sourced from reference TRBV7-9 and TRBJ1-1, is DTGVSQNPRHKITKRGQNVTFRCDPISEHNRLYWYRQTLGQGPEFLTYFQNEAQLEKSRLLSDRFSAERPKGSFSTLEIQRTEQGDSAMYLCASSLRLGTEAFFGQGTRLTVV.

J is TRBJ1-6 and V is TRBV9; 8 nucleotides line up with TRBD1. Germline V CDR1 and CDR2: SGDLS, YYNGEE. The CDR3 has 15 residues. V was clipped by 5 bases and J by 7 bases; unmatched bases: 8. CDR3 nucleotides: TGTGCCAGCAGTCCTCGGACAGGGCCCAATTCACCCCTCCACTTT. Protein product: CASSPRTGPNSPLHF.

The chain couples TRBV20-1 to TRBJ2-5; D may be TRBD2 (6 bases). CDR1 and CDR2 (germline): DFQATT, SNEGSKA (reference sequence). This CDR3 contains 15 residues. Trimming cost V 3 bases and J 2 bases, with 16 bases left between them. Here the CDR3 reads CSASLWRGLQETQYF. The DNA for the CDR3 is TGCAGTGCTAGTCTCTGGCGGGGTCTTCAAGAGACCCAGTACTTC.

The V call is TRBV19, the J call TRBJ2-3, with 10 bases fitting TRBD1. The CDR3 runs to 18 residues. The junction had 11 bases not matched to a gene; V was cut back by 3 bases and J by 2 bases. Germline CDR1 is LNHDA and CDR2 is SQIVND (reference sequence). Here the CDR3 DNA reads TGTGCCAGTAGTATGTTCGGAGGGACAGGGGCCCCCACAGATACGCAGTATTTT. Protein product: CASSMFGGTGAPTDTQYF.

CDR3 region: CAWSLTGPRGGYTF. The CDR3 coding sequence is TGTGCCTGGAGCCTAACAGGGCCAAGGGGTGGCTACACCTTC. The rearrangement links TRBV30 to TRBJ1-2; TRBD1 might be the D (6 bases). Trimming stripped 3 bases from V and 7 bases from J, with 18 bases between. CDR3 length: 14 amino acids. Germline V gene data show CDR1 as GTSNPN and CDR2 as SVGIG (reference sequence).

This chain uses TRBV5-1 with TRBJ2-7, with 7 bases lining up with TRBD2. With 7 bases clipped from V and 4 bases from J, the junction kept 17 bases outside the gene matches. CDR3 size: 16 residues. Germline CDR1 reads SGHRS; CDR2 reads YFSETQ. The CDR3 spells CASAYAGEGIFYEQYF. CDR3 sequence (DNA): TGCGCCAGCGCTTACGCCGGGGAGGGAATTTTTTACGAGCAGTACTTC.

The chain has TRBV5-1 and TRBJ2-7; 7 bases map to TRBD1. The V gene's germline CDR1 is SGHRS and CDR2 YFSETQ. V lost 5 bases and J lost 1; bases outside the gene matches: 3. The CDR3 is 13 amino acids. The CDR3 here is CASRRTGSYEQYF. The CDR3 DNA sequence: TGCGCCAGCAGAAGGACAGGTTCCTACGAGCAGTACTTC.

CDR3 protein: CASSYADRSLSLHF. CDR3 DNA sequence: TGTGCCAGCAGCTACGCCGACAGGTCTCTGTCCCTCCACTTT. The chain employs TRBV6-5 and TRBJ1-6, with a possible D match to TRBD1 (6 bases). The V gene's germline CDR1 is MNHEY and CDR2 SVGAGI. V lost 6 bases to trimming and J lost 14 bases, with 20 bases between them. There are 14 residues in the CDR3.

Comment on this clone: The same CDR3 can be traced to other DNA sequences in this sample. The genes are TRBV3-1 (or the pseudogene TRBV3-2) and TRBJ2-6; TRBD1 might be the D (6 bases). The CDR3 has 15 residues. The V end lost 6 bases, the J end lost 2 bases, and 11 bases lay between the germline ends. Germline values: CDR1 LGHDT, CDR2 YNNKEL (reference sequence). Written as DNA, the CDR3 is TGTGCCAGCAGTCCCAGGGGCGCTGGGGCCAACGTCCTGACTTTC. Its protein product is CASSPRGAGANVLTF.

The rearrangement uses TRBV7-3 and TRBJ2-1, with 7 positions matching TRBD2. The CDR3 contains 15 residues. Germline V gene sequence: CDR1 SGHTA, CDR2 FQGTGA. V dropped 3 bases and J dropped 4; count of bases not matched to a gene: 6. CDR3 nucleotides: TGTGCCAGCAGCTTTGGGCGGGGGTGGTACAATGAGCAGTTCTTC. Protein sequence: CASSFGRGWYNEQFF. Variable domain in full (rest from reference TRBV7-3 and TRBJ2-1): GAGVSQTPSNKVTEKGKYVELRCDPISGHTALYWYRQSLGQGPEFLIYFQGTGAADDSGLPNDRFFAVRPEGSVSTLKIQRTERGDSAVYLCASSFGRGWYNEQFFGPGTRLTVL.

This chain joins TRBV7-3 and TRBJ1-1; 10 nucleotides align to TRBD1. The germline gives CDR1 SGHTA, CDR2 FQGTGA. Unmatched junction bases numbered 7, after V lost 1 base and J lost 5 bases. CDR3 size: 16 residues. The chain's CDR3 is CASSLSAMGQGTEAFF. The CDR3 DNA reads TGTGCCAGCAGCTTAAGCGCCATGGGACAGGGGACTGAAGCTTTCTTT. The whole variable domain, remainder taken from reference TRBV7-3 and TRBJ1-1, is GAGVSQTPSNKVTEKGKYVELRCDPISGHTALYWYRQSLGQGPEFLIYFQGTGAADDSGLPNDRFFAVRPEGSVSTLKIQRTERGDSAVYLCASSLSAMGQGTEAFFGQGTRLTVV.

This clone occurred a few times. The chain joins TRBV12-3 or TRBV12-4 to TRBJ1-2; D unclear. Trimming left V 7 bases short and J 7 bases short, with 10 bases between. The CDR3 runs to 11 residues. The CDR3 DNA is TGTGCCAGCACTCGAGGAACTGGCTACACCTTC. This sequence encodes CASTRGTGYTF.

The chain recombines TRBV7-2 with TRBJ1-6; no clear D. Germline V gives CDR1 SGHTA, CDR2 FQGNSA. The CDR3 extends over 14 amino acids. Trimming cost V 7 bases and J 9 bases, with 16 bases left between them. CDR3 nucleotides: TGTGCCAGCAACAGACCTAACGCGGGTTCACCCCTCCACTTT. Amino acid sequence: CASNRPNAGSPLHF.

The chain links TRBV3-1 (or the pseudogene TRBV3-2) to TRBJ1-3; TRBD1 is a possible D gene (6 bases). CDR3 size: 17 residues. Trimming shortened V by 3 bases and J by 1 base, and 16 bases separated the two germline ends. The germline V gene encodes CDR1 LGHDT and CDR2 YNNKEL (reference sequence). Written as DNA, the CDR3 is TGTGCCAGCAGCCACCCCGACAGGCACCCTTCTGGAAACACCATATATTTT. This translates into CASSHPDRHPSGNTIYF.

The rearrangement links TRBV24-1 to TRBJ1-3; D gene uncertain. Trimming stripped 3 bases from V and 0 bases from J, with 8 bases between. This CDR3 region has 15 residues. CDR1 is KGHDR and CDR2 is SFDVKD in the germline V gene. The CDR3 nucleotides read TGTGCCACCAGTGATGCGGGGAGCTCTGGAAACACCATATATTTT. This gives the protein CATSDAGSSGNTIYF.

The genes are TRBV30 and TRBJ1-2; D is ambiguous. Germline V gene data show CDR1 as GTSNPN and CDR2 as SVGIG (reference sequence). The CDR3 has 13 amino acids. The germline V and J ends were trimmed by 0 bases and 7 bases, with 12 bases remaining between them. The DNA of the CDR3 is TGTGCCTGGAGTGTATCTAATTATGGTGGCTACACCTTC. It encodes CAWSVSNYGGYTF.